The T cell receptor (beta chain) under discussion was sequenced for a study of CD8 T cells in Susac syndrome. Random hexamers were used to reverse transcribe the RNA input (about 0.45 to 1 ug). TCR beta CDR3 was amplified by immunoSEQ multiplex PCR. This amplification extended across 54 Vbeta and 13 Jbeta segments. Each CDR3 protein is one row after TCRdb ran MiXCR on the immunoSEQ multiplex PCR reads. Found here are approximately 170,000 distinct CDR3 sequences, approximately 92% of them singletons; the top ten hold more than 0.11%. Trimming stripped 6 bases from V and 4 bases from J, with 4 bases between. Germline CDR1 SQVTM, CDR2 ANQGSEA. CDR3 size: 10 residues.

The sequence came from a human donor in good health. Sequenced material: CD4+ T cells from PBMCs. The chain uses TRBV29-1 and TRBJ2-1; D gene unclear. DNA of the CDR3: TGCAGCGTCCGGTACAATGAGCAGTTCTTC. Its protein is CSVRYNEQFF.